These T cell receptor beta chains were read from a single sample in a study of cytomegalovirus exposure and HLA in healthy donors. Repertoires were generated with immunoSEQ multiplex PCR, while TCRdb's copy carries only in-frame clones and drops some. The sample lists 64,000 or so clones, about 85% seen once, with approximately 11% in the top ten. The sample comprised PBMCs. The receptors were sampled from a female donor in good health and CMV-seronegative. Both conserved end residues are part of each CDR3. D genes are given only for firm matches. Clone size is given for some rows only: seen once, a few or many times, or a class if the clone is expanded.

d_call	v_call	clone_size	j_call	cdr3_nt	cdr3_aa
-	TRBV7-3	-	TRBJ2-3	TGTGCCAGCAGCTTAACCTGGACTAGCACAGATACGCAGTATTTT	CASSLTWTSTDTQYF
-	TRBV5-1	-	TRBJ1-1	TGCGCCAGCAGCGAAACCGGGGGGGGGCGGACTGAAGCTTTCTTT	CASSETGGGRTEAFF
TRBD1	TRBV27	-	TRBJ1-4	TGTGCCAGCAGTTTAGCGGGACAGGGAGGCGAAAAACTGTTTTTT	CASSLAGQGGEKLFF
-	TRBV6-4	-	TRBJ2-2	TGTGCCAGCAAGGAAACAGGGTTGAACACCGGGGAGCTGTTTTTT	CASKETGLNTGELFF
TRBD1	TRBV7-3	few	TRBJ2-2	TGTGCCAGCAGCCCCGGGACAGGGAACACCGGGGAGCTGTTTTTT	CASSPGTGNTGELFF
TRBD1	TRBV18	-	TRBJ2-5	TGTGCCAGCTCACCAAAAACAGGGGAGGAGACCCAGTACTTC	CASSPKTGEETQYF
-	TRBV5-5	few	TRBJ2-3	TGTGCCAGCAGCTTGGGGACAGCTTACACAGATACGCAGTATTTT	CASSLGTAYTDTQYF
TRBD1	TRBV7-6	-	TRBJ2-4	TGTGCCAGCAGCCCACAAGCCGGGACAGTGGAGATTCAGTACTTC	CASSPQAGTVEIQYF
-	TRBV27	-	TRBJ1-5	TGTGCCACCCGGGGTCCGGGCCTAGGGAGCAATCAGCCCCAGCATTTT	CATRGPGLGSNQPQHF
-	TRBV5-4	-	TRBJ1-2	TGTGCCAGCAGCCCGACGGGGGGTAGTGGCTATGGCTACACCTTC	CASSPTGGSGYGYTF
-	TRBV27	-	TRBJ1-1	TGTGCCAGCAGCCCCTACCCGCCTGAAGCTTTCTTT	CASSPYPPEAFF
TRBD1	TRBV6-5	-	TRBJ2-5	TGTGCCAGCAGCCTGGGACAGCAAGAGACCCAGTACTTC	CASSLGQQETQYF
TRBD1	TRBV5-3	-	TRBJ2-3	TGTGCCAGGGCTGGGACAGGGGAGGCAGATACGCAGTATTTT	CARAGTGEADTQYF
-	TRBV28	once	TRBJ2-7	TGTGCCAGCAGTTTATGGGGCGGGATCACGAACTACGAGCAGTACTTC	CASSLWGGITNYEQYF
-	TRBV5-1	-	TRBJ1-1	TGCGCCAGCAGCTTGGATCAGGATACTGAAGCTTTCTTT	CASSLDQDTEAFF
TRBD2	TRBV9	-	TRBJ2-1	TGTGCCAGCAGCGTATCTAGCGGCCTATACAATGAGCAGTTCTTC	CASSVSSGLYNEQFF
-	TRBV6-5	-	TRBJ1-2	TGTGCCAGCAGTTACTCTCCCCCGCAGGTTTACACCTTC	CASSYSPPQVYTF
-	TRBV27	-	TRBJ2-1	TGTGCCAGCAGTCTTAGACTCAACAATGAGCAGTTCTTC	CASSLRLNNEQFF
TRBD1	TRBV29-1	-	TRBJ2-1	TGCAGCGTTGGGGACAGCTCCTACAATGAGCAGTTCTTC	CSVGDSSYNEQFF
-	TRBV27	-	TRBJ1-1	TGTGCCAGCAGCCTTCAGGGGAGCACTGAAGCTTTCTTT	CASSLQGSTEAFF
-	TRBV30	-	TRBJ2-1	TGTGCCTGGAGTAGCCGGGTCCCCTACAATGAGCAGTTCTTC	CAWSSRVPYNEQFF
-	TRBV7-8	few	TRBJ1-3	TGTGCCAGCAGCTCCCAGGTCCTCTCTGGAAACACCATATATTTT	CASSSQVLSGNTIYF
TRBD1	TRBV5-1	-	TRBJ1-4	TGCGCCAGCAGCCCGGGACAGGGTCAACGAGGTGAAAAACTGTTTTTT	CASSPGQGQRGEKLFF
-	TRBV28	-	TRBJ2-1	TGTGCCAGCAGTTTCATTGGAGGGAGTTCCGAGCAGTTCTTC	CASSFIGGSSEQFF
-	TRBV18	once	TRBJ1-1	TGTGCCAGCTCACGAGATCCGGGACAACTCGAAGCTTTCTTT	CASSRDPGQLEAFF
TRBD2	TRBV4-2	-	TRBJ2-7	TGTGCCAGCAGCCAAGATTGGGAACTAGCGGCGGGCGAGCAGTACTTC	CASSQDWELAAGEQYF
-	TRBV4-1	-	TRBJ1-2	TGCGCCAGCAGCCAGACCACCAGCGATCTTCGGAACTATGGCTACACCTTC	CASSQTTSDLRNYGYTF
TRBD1	TRBV27	-	TRBJ2-2	TGTGCCAGCAGTCCAACAGGGGGCTGGAGCACCGGGGAGCTGTTTTTT	CASSPTGGWSTGELFF
TRBD1	TRBV30	-	TRBJ1-1	TGTGCCTGGAGCCGAACAGGGGCAGCTTTCTTT	CAWSRTGAAFF
TRBD2	TRBV7-9	few	TRBJ2-3	TGTTCCAGCAGCTCAGGCATAATCAGCGGGAGGCCGGGTACGCAGTATTTT	CSSSSGIISGRPGTQYF
-	TRBV5-6	-	TRBJ2-7	TGTGCCAGCAGCTTGAGCAAGCCCTACGAGCAGTACTTC	CASSLSKPYEQYF
-	TRBV28	-	TRBJ1-2	TGTGCCAGCAGTTTTTCCCGTCGTGGGGGCCGCTATGGCTACACCTTC	CASSFSRRGGRYGYTF
TRBD2	TRBV28	once	TRBJ2-1	TGTGCCAGCAGTACCTCCGACGGACTAGCGGTGTACAATGAGCAGTTCTTC	CASSTSDGLAVYNEQFF
TRBD2	TRBV19	few	TRBJ2-2	TGTGCCAGTAGTCCGCAAACTAGCGGGAGTGGAGGCGGGGAGCTGTTTTTT	CASSPQTSGSGGGELFF
TRBD2	TRBV11-2	-	TRBJ2-5	TGTGCCAGCTCCTCGGGGTGGGGGGGGGAAGAGACCCAGTACTTC	CASSSGWGGEETQYF
-	TRBV28	-	TRBJ1-2	TGTGCCAGCAGGGAAGGGGGATTATATGGCTACACCTTC	CASREGGLYGYTF
TRBD1	TRBV9	-	TRBJ1-2	TGTGCCAGCAGCGTATCGGGATTTGTGGGACAGGGGATTGAAAACTATGGCTACACCTTC	CASSVSGFVGQGIENYGYTF
-	TRBV5-5	-	TRBJ2-7	TGTGCCAGCAGCTTCCCGAGCTCCTACGAGCAGTACTTC	CASSFPSSYEQYF
TRBD1	TRBV6-1	-	TRBJ2-5	TGTGCCAGCAGGAGGGACGGGACAGGACAAGAGACCCAGTACTTC	CASRRDGTGQETQYF
TRBD1	TRBV7-6	-	TRBJ2-2	TGTGCCAGCAGCTTATTCTCACAGGGGGCGTCCGGGGAGCTGTTTTTT	CASSLFSQGASGELFF
-	TRBV6-5	-	TRBJ1-2	TGTGCCAGCAGTGAATCCAGGGTCGGTGGCTACACCTTC	CASSESRVGGYTF
TRBD2	TRBV5-8	few	TRBJ2-1	TGTGCCAGCAGCTTGGAACTAGCGGGGGGTGCCTACTCCTACAATGAGCAGTTCTTC	CASSLELAGGAYSYNEQFF
-	TRBV7-2	few	TRBJ1-5	TGTGCCAGCAGCTTCCAAAGTCCAGGGCAGCCCCAGCATTTT	CASSFQSPGQPQHF
-	TRBV6-5	-	TRBJ1-1	TGTGCCAGCACGCCCCTTCCAACTAACACTGAAGCTTTCTTT	CASTPLPTNTEAFF
TRBD1	TRBV27	few	TRBJ2-4	TGTGCCAGCTGGGACAGGGATCGGGGAAACATTCAGTACTTC	CASWDRDRGNIQYF
TRBD1	TRBV6-5	-	TRBJ1-2	TGTGCCAGCAGTTATCAACAGGGGGCGTACTATGGCTACACCTTC	CASSYQQGAYYGYTF
TRBD1	TRBV18	-	TRBJ2-6	TGTGCCAGCTCTCCCACAGGGGTCTCTGGGGCCAACGTCCTGACTTTC	CASSPTGVSGANVLTF
-	TRBV7-9	-	TRBJ2-7	TGTTCCAGCAGCTTAGTTAGATCCTACGAGCAGTACTTC	CSSSLVRSYEQYF
TRBD1	TRBV2	-	TRBJ2-5	TGTGCCAGCACACAGGGGCCGCAAGAGACCCAGTACTTC	CASTQGPQETQYF
-	TRBV7-3	few	TRBJ2-2	TGTGCCAGCAGCTTAGGGCAGAGTCGCACCGGGGAGCTGTTTTTT	CASSLGQSRTGELFF
TRBD1	TRBV4-1	-	TRBJ2-7	TGCGCCAGCAGCCAACCGGACAGGGGGCGCCGCGAGCAGTACTTC	CASSQPDRGRREQYF
-	TRBV27	-	TRBJ2-3	TGTGCCAGCAGTGTAGACTCCTCTAGCACAGATACGCAGTATTTT	CASSVDSSSTDTQYF
TRBD2	TRBV19	-	TRBJ2-3	TGTGCCAGTAGTATGTCCGGTCTAGCGGGAACTAATACGCAGTATTTT	CASSMSGLAGTNTQYF
TRBD1	TRBV19	-	TRBJ2-7	TGTGCCAGTAGTACCCCCCGGACAGGGGCCGACGAGCAGTACTTC	CASSTPRTGADEQYF
-	TRBV9	-	TRBJ1-6	TGTGCCAGCAGCCCACAGGATAATTCACCCCTCCACTTT	CASSPQDNSPLHF
TRBD1	TRBV27	-	TRBJ2-7	TGTGCCAGCAGTTCCACAGGGGGCTCCGAGCAGTACTTC	CASSSTGGSEQYF
TRBD2	TRBV5-4	-	TRBJ2-1	TGTGCCAGCAGCCCGGAACTAGCGGGAGCTACCTACAATGAGCAGTTCTTC	CASSPELAGATYNEQFF
TRBD1	TRBV5-4	-	TRBJ2-1	TGTGCCAGCAGCTTGGGGTTAGGAGGACAGGGTAAATACAATGAGCAGTTCTTC	CASSLGLGGQGKYNEQFF